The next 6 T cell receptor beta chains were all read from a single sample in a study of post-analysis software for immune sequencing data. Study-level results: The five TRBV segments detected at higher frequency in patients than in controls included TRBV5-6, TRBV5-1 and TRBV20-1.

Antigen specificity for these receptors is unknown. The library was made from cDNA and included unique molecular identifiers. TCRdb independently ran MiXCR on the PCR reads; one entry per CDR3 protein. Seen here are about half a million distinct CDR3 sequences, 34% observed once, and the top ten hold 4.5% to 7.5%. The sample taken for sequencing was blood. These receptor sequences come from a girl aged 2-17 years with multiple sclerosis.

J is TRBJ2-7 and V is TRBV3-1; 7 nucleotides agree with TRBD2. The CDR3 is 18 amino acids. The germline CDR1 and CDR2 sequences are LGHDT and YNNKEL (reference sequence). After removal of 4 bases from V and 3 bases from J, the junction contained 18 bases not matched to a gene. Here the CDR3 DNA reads TGTGCCAGCAGCCCGCTTGGTCAGTTGCTAGCGGAGGGCTACGAGCAGTACTTC. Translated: CASSPLGQLLAEGYEQYF.

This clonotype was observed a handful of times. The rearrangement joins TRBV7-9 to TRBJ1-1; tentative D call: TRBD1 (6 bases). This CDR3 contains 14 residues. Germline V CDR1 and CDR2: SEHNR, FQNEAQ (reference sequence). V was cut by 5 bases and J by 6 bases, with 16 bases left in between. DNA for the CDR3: TGTGCCAGCAGCGAAGCCGGGACATCCTCTGAAGCTTTCTTT. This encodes CASSEAGTSSEAFF.

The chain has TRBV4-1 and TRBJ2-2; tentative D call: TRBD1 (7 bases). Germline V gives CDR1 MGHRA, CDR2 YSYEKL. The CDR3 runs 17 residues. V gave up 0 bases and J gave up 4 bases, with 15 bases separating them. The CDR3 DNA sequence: TGCGCCAGCAGCCAAGATTTCAGGGGGGCCGCCACCGGGGAGCTGTTTTTT. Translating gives CASSQDFRGAATGELFF.

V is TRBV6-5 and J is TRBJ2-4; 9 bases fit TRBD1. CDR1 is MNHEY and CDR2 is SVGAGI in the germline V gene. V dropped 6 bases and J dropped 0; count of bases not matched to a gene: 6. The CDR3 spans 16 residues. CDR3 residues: CASSPGQGLAKNIQYF. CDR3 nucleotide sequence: TGTGCCAGCAGCCCCGGACAGGGGCTAGCCAAAAACATTCAGTACTTC.

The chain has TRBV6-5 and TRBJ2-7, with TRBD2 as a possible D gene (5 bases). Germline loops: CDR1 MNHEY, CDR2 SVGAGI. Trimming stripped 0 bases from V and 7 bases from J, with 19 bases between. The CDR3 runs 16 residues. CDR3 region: CASSYSPPSSYNEQYF. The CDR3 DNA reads TGTGCCAGCAGTTACTCGCCTCCTAGCTCCTACAATGAGCAGTACTTC.

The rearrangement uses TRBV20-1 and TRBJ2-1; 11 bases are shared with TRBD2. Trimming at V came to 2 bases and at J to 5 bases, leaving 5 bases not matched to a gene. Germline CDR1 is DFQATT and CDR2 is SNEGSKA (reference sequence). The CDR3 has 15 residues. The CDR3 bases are TGCAGTGCTAGACCCCTAGCGGGGGGCCACAATGAGCAGTTCTTC. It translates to CSARPLAGGHNEQFF.